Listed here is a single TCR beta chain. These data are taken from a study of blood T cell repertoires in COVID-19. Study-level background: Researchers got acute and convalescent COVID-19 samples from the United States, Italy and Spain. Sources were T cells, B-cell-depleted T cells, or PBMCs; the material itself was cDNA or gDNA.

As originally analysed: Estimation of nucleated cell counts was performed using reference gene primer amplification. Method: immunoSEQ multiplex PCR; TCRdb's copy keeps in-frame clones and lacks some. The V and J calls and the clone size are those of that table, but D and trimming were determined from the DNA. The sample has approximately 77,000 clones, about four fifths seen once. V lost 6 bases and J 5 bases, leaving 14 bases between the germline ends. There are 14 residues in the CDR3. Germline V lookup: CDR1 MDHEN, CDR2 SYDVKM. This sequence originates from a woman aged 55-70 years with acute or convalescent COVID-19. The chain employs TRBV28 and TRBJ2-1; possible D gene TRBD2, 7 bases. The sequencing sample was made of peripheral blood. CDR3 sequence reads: CASRRGGFDNEQFF. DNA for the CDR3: TGTGCCAGCAGAAGGGGGGGGTTTGACAATGAGCAGTTCTTC.